These T cell receptor beta chains were read from a single sample in a study of Graves' ophthalmopathy and Graves' hyperthyroidism. TCRdb analysed the multiplex PCR reads with MiXCR anew, one entry per CDR3 protein. The profile shows over a million distinct CDR3 sequences, around a third of them singletons. Specimen: peripheral blood or thyroid tissue (not recorded which). These receptors were collected from an adult man with Graves' hyperthyroidism. CDR3s include the opening cysteine and the closing phenylalanine or tryptophan. D genes are given only for firm matches. The size of a clone is reported for some rows only, either as once, few or many, or as a class for expanded clones.

V gene: TRBV29-1
clone size: many
J gene: TRBJ1-4
D gene: TRBD1
CDR3 protein: CSVVGTGAEKLFF
CDR3 DNA: TGCAGCGTTGTAGGGACAGGGGCTGAAAAACTGTTTTTT

V gene: TRBV10-3
clone size: .
J gene: TRBJ2-5
D gene: .
CDR3 protein: CAITSLGGGTGEQETQYF
CDR3 DNA: TGTGCCATCACCTCACTTGGGGGTGGGACCGGGGAGCAAGAGACCCAGTACTTC

V gene: TRBV12-3/TRBV12-4
clone size: .
J gene: TRBJ1-2
D gene: TRBD1
CDR3 protein: CASSQLDRGVGYTF
CDR3 DNA: TGTGCCAGCAGCCAACTAGACAGGGGAGTCGGCTACACCTTC

V gene: TRBV7-2
clone size: few
J gene: TRBJ2-7
D gene: TRBD2
CDR3 protein: CASSLGPGSGGAPYEQYF
CDR3 DNA: TGTGCCAGCAGCCTCGGTCCGGGTAGCGGGGGGGCCCCCTACGAGCAGTACTTC

V gene: TRBV6-1
clone size: .
J gene: TRBJ2-2
D gene: .
CDR3 protein: CASRGTTGELFF
CDR3 DNA: TGTGCCAGCAGAGGGACCACCGGGGAGCTGTTTTTT

V gene: TRBV13
clone size: many
J gene: TRBJ2-5
D gene: TRBD2
CDR3 protein: CASSLTTSGRKTQYF
CDR3 DNA: TGTGCCAGCAGCTTGACGACTAGCGGGAGAAAGACCCAGTACTTC

V gene: TRBV6-2/TRBV6-3
clone size: .
J gene: TRBJ2-6
D gene: .
CDR3 protein: CAISYAAFSGANVLTF
CDR3 DNA: TGTGCCATCAGTTACGCCGCGTTTTCTGGGGCCAACGTCCTGACTTTC

V gene: TRBV20-1
clone size: few
J gene: TRBJ2-6
D gene: .
CDR3 protein: CSAAGGGGNVLTF
CDR3 DNA: TGCAGTGCCGCCGGCGGAGGGGGCAACGTCCTGACTTTC

V gene: TRBV19
clone size: few
J gene: TRBJ1-6
D gene: .
CDR3 protein: CASSRGQTNSPLHF
CDR3 DNA: TGTGCCAGTTCACGGGGGCAGACTAATTCACCCCTCCACTTT

V gene: TRBV12-5
clone size: many
J gene: TRBJ1-1
D gene: .
CDR3 protein: CASGGQGSTEAFF
CDR3 DNA: TGTGCTAGTGGGGGGCAGGGGAGCACTGAAGCTTTCTTT

V gene: TRBV10-3
clone size: few
J gene: TRBJ2-3
D gene: TRBD1
CDR3 protein: CAISDTGGTDTQYF
CDR3 DNA: TGTGCCATCAGTGACACAGGGGGCACAGATACGCAGTATTTT